Shown below are 25 T cell receptor beta chains from a single sample sequenced in a study of blood T cell repertoires in COVID-19. Data came from immunoSEQ multiplex PCR; TCRdb stores just in-frame clones and leaves some out. The table has 450,000 to 500,000 clones, approximately 90% seen once; the top ten hold 0.65% to 0.9%. Sequenced sample: PBMCs or T cells enriched from blood (not recorded which). The receptors shown here come from a woman aged 18-30 years who had recovered from COVID-19.

The rearrangement joins TRBV7-2 to TRBJ2-3, with D perhaps TRBD2 (5 bases). V lost 1 base and J lost 3, with 14 bases in between. This CDR3 is 16 amino acids long. Germline lookup yields CDR1 SGHTA and CDR2 FQGNSA. CDR3 sequence (DNA): TGTGCCAGCAGCTTAGGACCCCCCGGCGGGACAGATACGCAGTATTTT. This gives the protein CASSLGPPGGTDTQYF.

The chain has TRBV29-1 and TRBJ1-1; possible D gene TRBD1, 5 bases. The germline V and J ends were trimmed by 7 bases and 5 bases, with 23 bases remaining between them. The CDR3 has 15 residues. Per the germline V gene, CDR1 is SQVTM and CDR2 is ANQGSEA. The CDR3 DNA reads as TGCAGCGCGGCCAGACAGAAGGTGGCGGGGACTGAAGCTTTCTTT. As protein: CSAARQKVAGTEAFF.

The rearrangement joins TRBV7-9 to TRBJ1-1, with a tentative D call TRBD1 (5 bases). The CDR3 is made up of 14 amino acids. Germline V gene data show CDR1 as SEHNR and CDR2 as FQNEAQ (reference sequence). V was shortened by 5 bases and J by 0 bases, with 10 bases between the two germline ends. The CDR3: CASSPGSVNTEAFF. CDR3 DNA: TGTGCCAGCAGCCCAGGGTCGGTGAACACTGAAGCTTTCTTT.

The chain links TRBV6-5 to TRBJ1-5; TRBD1 might be the D (6 bases). Germline assignment: CDR1 MNHEY and CDR2 SVGAGI. CDR3 length equals 14 residues. Trimming shortened V by 6 bases and J by 3 bases, and 12 bases separated the two germline ends. The CDR3 protein is CASSPGQPNQPQHF. DNA for the CDR3: TGTGCCAGCAGCCCCGGACAGCCCAATCAGCCCCAGCATTTT.

The CDR3 region is CSASSGLAGDTQYF. In nucleotides, the CDR3 is TGCAGTGCTAGTTCGGGACTAGCGGGAGATACGCAGTATTTT. The genes are TRBV20-1 and TRBJ2-3, with 12 nucleotides matching TRBD2. The CDR3 sequence is 14 residues long. The trim removed 3 bases at V and 5 bases at J, leaving 3 bases unmatched. Germline V gene sequence: CDR1 DFQATT, CDR2 SNEGSKA (reference sequence).

This rearrangement joins TRBV5-1 to TRBJ2-1, with TRBD2 identical over 11 bases. CDR1 SGHRS and CDR2 YFSETQ come from the germline V gene. V shed 4 bases and J 7 bases; nucleotides not matched to a gene: 7. CDR3 length: 15 residues. CDR3 sequence reads: CASSVTSGAGNEQFF. In nucleotides, the CDR3 is TGCGCCAGCAGCGTGACTAGCGGGGCTGGGAATGAGCAGTTCTTC.

The chain employs TRBV5-5 and TRBJ2-7; D not certain. This CDR3 is built from 15 residues. The V and J ends lost 4 bases and 0 bases respectively, with 14 bases between them. Germline values: CDR1 SGHKS, CDR2 YYEKEE (reference sequence). CDR3 sequence reads: CASSLPTLFSYEQYF. The DNA for the CDR3 is TGTGCCAGCAGCCTACCCACGCTCTTCTCCTACGAGCAGTACTTC.

The CDR3 protein is CASRDRDRGSGEQYF. The CDR3 DNA sequence: TGTGCCAGCAGGGACCGGGACAGGGGTTCGGGTGAGCAGTACTTC. This chain joins TRBV5-6 and TRBJ2-7, with 10 nucleotides matching TRBD1. The CDR3 spans 15 residues. The V segment lost 5 bases and the J segment 7 bases; nucleotides outside the gene matches: 12. The V gene's germline CDR1 is SGHDT and CDR2 YYEEEE.

The chain carries TRBV5-4 and TRBJ1-4; D is ambiguous. Germline CDR1 SGHNT, CDR2 YYREEE (reference sequence). The CDR3 totals 13 residues. V dropped 0 bases and J dropped 7 bases, with 7 bases sitting between them. The CDR3 bases are TGTGCCAGCAGCTTGGAGGGAGCTGAAAAACTGTTTTTT. Protein sequence: CASSLEGAEKLFF.

With respect to this clone: This sample also contains other DNA sequences that code for the same CDR3. The V call is TRBV5-1, the J call TRBJ1-1; no clear D. The CDR3 runs to 11 residues. V was trimmed by 2 bases and J by 7 bases, leaving 6 bases between them. CDR1 and CDR2 (germline): SGHRS, YFSETQ. The CDR3 loop is CASSLRGEAFF. The CDR3 region has the DNA TGCGCCAGCAGCTTACGGGGTGAAGCTTTCTTT.

V is TRBV5-3 and J is TRBJ1-2; 9 bases map to TRBD1. TRBV5-3 is designated an ORF whose function remains uncertain. Germline trimming cut 4 bases from V and 8 bases from J; bases unmatched to any gene: 9. The CDR3 loop spans 14 amino acids. The CDR3: CARSQGQGHGGYTF. As DNA, the CDR3 is TGTGCCAGAAGCCAGGGACAGGGACATGGAGGCTACACCTTC.

The chain carries TRBV6-5 and TRBJ1-6, with 9 positions matching TRBD1. The CDR3 contains 15 residues. Germline CDR1 MNHEY, CDR2 SVGAGI. The J segment lost 10 bases and the V segment lost 8 bases, leaving 12 bases of the junction unmatched. CDR3 protein: CASRGTGTSGSPLHF. The CDR3 DNA is TGTGCCAGCCGGGGGACAGGGACCTCGGGGTCACCCCTCCACTTT.

V and J are TRBV11-2 and TRBJ1-2; unclear D gene. Germline loops: CDR1 SGHAT, CDR2 FQNNGV. V was shortened by 4 bases and J by 4 bases, with 13 bases between the two germline ends. The CDR3 covers 14 residues. The CDR3 region is CASSYSDNAYGYTF. CDR3 in DNA: TGTGCCAGCAGCTATTCTGACAACGCCTATGGCTACACCTTC. Combining the CDR3 with reference TRBV11-2 and TRBJ1-2 gives the whole variable domain EAGVAQSPRYKIIEKRQSVAFWCNPISGHATLYWYQQILGQGPKLLIQFQNNGVVDDSQLPKDRFSAERLKGVDSTLKIQPAKLEDSAVYLCASSYSDNAYGYTFGSGTRLTVV.

V and J are TRBV4-1 and TRBJ1-1, with 9 bases identical to TRBD1. The CDR3 extends over 14 amino acids. V dropped 4 bases and J dropped 4; count of bases not matched to a gene: 4. Germline values: CDR1 MGHRA, CDR2 YSYEKL. CDR3 sequence (DNA): TGCGCCAGCAGCCGCTTACAGGGGGCCACTGAAGCTTTCTTT. It translates to CASSRLQGATEAFF.

The chain carries TRBV6-6 and TRBJ2-3; the D is unclear. CDR1 is MNHNY and CDR2 is SVGAGI in the germline V gene (reference sequence). The V end lost 2 bases, the J end lost 6 bases, and 12 bases lay between the germline ends. The CDR3 has 14 amino acids. The CDR3 loop reads CASSYGSPGDTQYF. The CDR3 nucleotides read TGTGCCAGCAGTTACGGGTCGCCCGGGGATACGCAGTATTTT.

The rearrangement links TRBV6-5 to TRBJ1-6, with TRBD1 as a possible D gene (6 bases). This CDR3 is built from 14 residues. V was clipped by 7 bases and J by 7 bases, with 14 bases between them. Germline CDR1 is MNHEY and CDR2 is SVGAGI. The CDR3 sequence is CASTLTGWNSPLHF. The CDR3 nucleotides are TGTGCCAGCACCTTAACAGGGTGGAATTCACCCCTCCACTTT.

The chain carries TRBV29-1 and TRBJ2-1; 7 nucleotides align to TRBD2. The CDR3 is 13 residues long. V shed 6 bases, J shed 10 bases, and the junction held 12 bases outside the gene matches. Germline CDR1 reads SQVTM; CDR2 reads ANQGSEA. This chain's CDR3 is CSVRYPVGGEQFF. The CDR3 DNA is TGCAGCGTGCGGTACCCCGTGGGAGGGGAGCAGTTCTTC.

This clone occurred once. The gene calls are TRBV27 and TRBJ1-1, with 9 bases that match TRBD1. The CDR3 runs to 17 residues. The junction had 14 bases not matched to a gene; V was cut back by 5 bases and J by 4 bases. CDR1 is MNHEY and CDR2 is SMNVEV in the germline V gene (reference sequence). In DNA form, the CDR3 reads TGTGCCAGCAGTGCCCCCAGGGGTAGGACAGGGGTCACTGAAGCTTTCTTT. Encoded protein: CASSAPRGRTGVTEAFF.

The V call is TRBV4-1, the J call TRBJ2-2; tentative D call: TRBD2 (5 bases). The germline gives CDR1 MGHRA, CDR2 YSYEKL. V lost 2 bases and J lost 6, with 13 bases in between. The CDR3 runs 15 residues. DNA for the CDR3: TGCGCCAGCAGCCAAAAAAACCTAGCATCCGGGGAGCTGTTTTTT. Translation: CASSQKNLASGELFF.

This clone appeared once. The V gene is TRBV6-5, the J gene TRBJ2-7, with 11 bases fitting TRBD2. Germline trimming cut 4 bases from V and 3 bases from J; bases unmatched to any gene: 2. Germline lookup yields CDR1 MNHEY and CDR2 SVGAGI. There are 14 residues in the CDR3. The CDR3 spells CASSFSGGVYEQYF. CDR3 DNA: TGTGCCAGCAGTTTTAGCGGGGGGGTCTACGAGCAGTACTTC.

The chain employs TRBV3-1 (or the pseudogene TRBV3-2) and TRBJ2-1; the D is unclear. The germline V gene has CDR1 LGHDT and CDR2 YNNKEL (reference sequence). Between the trimmed V and J ends, which lost 10 bases and 9 bases, there was a span of 13 bases. The CDR3 is 11 amino acids. The CDR3 reads CATQELGEQFF. In nucleotides, the CDR3 is TGTGCCACCCAAGAGCTCGGTGAGCAGTTCTTC.

This chain connects TRBV14 to TRBJ1-2; TRBD1 might be the D (6 bases). V was trimmed by 3 bases and J by 6 bases, leaving 20 bases between them. The CDR3 loop spans 16 amino acids. Germline V gene data show CDR1 as SGHDN and CDR2 as FVKESK. Written as DNA, the CDR3 is TGTGCCAGCAGCCATGTTAACGTCGGGGACAAAAATGGCTACACCTTC. Amino acids: CASSHVNVGDKNGYTF.

V usage is TRBV19 and J usage is TRBJ1-1, with D possibly TRBD1 on 5 matching bases. Germline V gene sequence: CDR1 LNHDA, CDR2 SQIVND (reference sequence). The CDR3 covers 11 residues. V was clipped by 6 bases and J by 7 bases, with 9 bases between them. The CDR3 DNA reads TGTGCCAGTAGCGGGGGTTATGAAGCTTTCTTT. Translation: CASSGGYEAFF.

V gene TRBV6-4 combines with J gene TRBJ2-3, with a weak D call TRBD2 (5 bases). CDR1 MRHNA and CDR2 SNTAGT come from the germline V gene. The CDR3 runs to 15 residues. Trimming removed 0 bases at V and 2 bases at J, with 9 bases between. The CDR3 DNA sequence: TGTGCCAGCAGTGACTCAAGGGAGCCCACAGATACGCAGTATTTT. This encodes CASSDSREPTDTQYF.

This clone was seen once. V gene TRBV27 combines with J gene TRBJ2-2, with unresolved D. V was trimmed by 3 bases and J by 7 bases, leaving 6 bases between them. The CDR3 is 12 residues long. From germline, CDR1 is MNHEY and CDR2 SMNVEV (reference sequence). The CDR3 loop is CASSFIIGELFF. CDR3 nucleotides: TGTGCCAGCAGTTTTATAATCGGGGAGCTGTTTTTT.